What follows are 13 T cell receptor beta chains derived from one specimen sequenced in a study of OX40 agonist ivuxolimab in advanced cancers. TCRdb's copy holds only in-frame clones and misses some; the assay was immunoSEQ multiplex PCR. The sample consists of some 87,000 clones, 90% of them appearing once. This sample comprised CD4+ or CD8+ T cells sorted from blood, obtained in a trial of the OX40 agonist ivuxolimab. The origin of the receptors is an adult with an advanced solid tumor such as melanoma, head and neck, liver or kidney cancer.

The CDR3 here is CAWSRQIDEQFF. DNA for the CDR3: TGTGCCTGGAGTAGACAGATTGATGAGCAGTTCTTC. J is TRBJ2-1 and V is TRBV30; maybe TRBD1 (5 bases). Germline CDR1 and CDR2: GTSNPN and SVGIG (reference sequence). V lost 2 bases to trimming and J lost 8 bases, with 10 bases between them. There are 12 residues in the CDR3.

The chain uses TRBV6-6 and TRBJ2-3; D remains unclear. V lost 6 bases and J lost 2, with 6 bases in between. Germline CDR1 is MNHNY and CDR2 is SVGAGI (reference sequence). CDR3 length equals 12 residues. The CDR3 nucleotides read TGTGCCAGCAGCGGGTCCACAGATACGCAGTATTTT. Its translation is CASSGSTDTQYF.

The V gene is TRBV5-4, the J gene TRBJ2-1; the match to TRBD2 covers 12 bases. Germline V lookup: CDR1 SGHNT, CDR2 YYREEE (reference sequence). J lost 7 bases, V lost 0 bases, and 5 bases had no gene match. This CDR3 is built from 16 residues. The CDR3 sequence: CASSLGLAGEVNEQFF. The CDR3, as DNA: TGTGCCAGCAGCTTGGGACTAGCGGGAGAAGTAAATGAGCAGTTCTTC.

V and J are TRBV7-3 and TRBJ2-1, with D possibly being TRBD2 (5 bases). Trimming removed 3 bases at V and 8 bases at J, with 14 bases between. CDR1 and CDR2 (germline): SGHTA, FQGTGA. The CDR3 is made up of 14 amino acids. CDR3 sequence (DNA): TGTGCCAGCAGCTTTAGCGCCTACGGTTATGAGCAGTTCTTC. Amino acids: CASSFSAYGYEQFF.

This chain's CDR3 is CAWRVAGGQETQYF. As DNA, the CDR3 is TGTGCCTGGAGAGTAGCGGGAGGCCAAGAGACCCAGTACTTC. The gene calls are TRBV30 and TRBJ2-5; 10 bases are shared with TRBD2. This CDR3 is built from 14 residues. The junction had 2 bases not matched to a gene; V was cut back by 3 bases and J by 1 base. Germline CDR1 GTSNPN, CDR2 SVGIG (reference sequence). The full variable domain, with the rest looked up from reference TRBV30 and TRBJ2-5, is SQTIHQWPATLVQPVGSPLSLECTVEGTSNPNLYWYRQAAGRGLQLLFYSVGIGQISSEVPQNLSASRPQDRQFILSSKKLLLSDSGFYLCAWRVAGGQETQYFGPGTRLLVL.

The V and J genes are TRBV20-1 and TRBJ1-2; D unclear. The length of the CDR3 is 11 residues. V gave up 0 bases and J gave up 8 bases, with 7 bases separating them. Germline CDR1 is DFQATT and CDR2 is SNEGSKA (reference sequence). The CDR3 loop is CSARDDRGYTF. CDR3 nucleotides: TGCAGTGCTAGAGATGATCGCGGCTACACCTTC.

V and J are TRBV4-3 and TRBJ1-1, with D tentatively TRBD1 (5 bases). V lost 2 bases to trimming and J lost 13 bases, with 17 bases between them. Germline CDR1 is LGHNA and CDR2 is YSLEER. The CDR3 spans 13 residues. CDR3 protein: CASSQQTGLRGFF. CDR3 sequence (DNA): TGCGCCAGCAGCCAACAAACGGGACTGCGGGGTTTCTTT.

The chain links TRBV6-5 to TRBJ2-5, with D possibly being TRBD2 (7 bases). Trimming took 10 bases from V and 4 from J, leaving 13 bases between them. CDR1 and CDR2 (germline): MNHEY, SVGAGI. The CDR3 sequence is 12 residues long. The CDR3 nucleotides read TGTGCCACCTCCCGGGGGGCAGAGACCCAGTACTTC. Its protein product is CATSRGAETQYF.

The chain couples TRBV28 to TRBJ2-2, with TRBD1 as a possible D gene (6 bases). The V end lost 3 bases, the J end lost 4 bases, and 15 bases lay between the germline ends. The length of the CDR3 is 16 residues. CDR1 and CDR2 (germline): MDHEN, SYDVKM. CDR3 in amino acids: CASSLMLTGFTGELFF. CDR3 bases: TGTGCCAGCAGTTTGATGCTTACAGGGTTCACCGGGGAGCTGTTTTTT.

The chain carries TRBV9 and TRBJ2-2; 7 bases match TRBD2. Germline trimming cut 0 bases from V and 7 bases from J; bases unmatched to any gene: 9. The CDR3 length is 16 residues. CDR1 is SGDLS and CDR2 is YYNGEE in the germline V gene. The CDR3 here is CASSVGGRAFGGELFF. CDR3 nucleotides: TGTGCCAGCAGCGTAGGTGGGAGGGCCTTTGGCGGGGAGCTGTTTTTT. The full variable domain, rest sourced from reference TRBV9 and TRBJ2-2, is DSGVTQTPKHLITATGQRVTLRCSPRSGDLSVYWYQQSLDQGLQFLIQYYNGEERAKGNILERFSAQQFPDLHSELNLSSLELGDSALYFCASSVGGRAFGGELFFGEGSRLTVL.

The rearrangement links TRBV7-9 to TRBJ1-1; tentatively, D is TRBD1 (5 bases). The V end lost 0 bases, the J end lost 1 base, and 12 bases lay between the germline ends. Germline V gene data show CDR1 as SEHNR and CDR2 as FQNEAQ (reference sequence). The CDR3 has 16 amino acids. CDR3 bases: TGTGCCAGCAGCTTAGCGAGGGGCAGGACGAACACTGAAGCTTTCTTT. Translation gives CASSLARGRTNTEAFF.

The rearrangement links TRBV28 to TRBJ1-4, with D unclear. This CDR3 has 15 residues. Trimming shortened V by 3 bases and J by 2 bases, and 10 bases separated the two germline ends. The V gene's germline CDR1 is MDHEN and CDR2 SYDVKM. CDR3 loop: CASSFLLGTNEKLFF. Written as DNA, the CDR3 is TGTGCCAGCAGTTTTCTACTGGGCACTAATGAAAAACTGTTTTTT. The complete variable domain, with remaining parts taken from reference TRBV28 and TRBJ1-4, reads DVKVTQSSRYLVKRTGEKVFLECVQDMDHENMFWYRQDPGLGLRLIYFSYDVKMKEKGDIPEGYSVSREKKERFSLILESASTNQTSMYLCASSFLLGTNEKLFFGSGTQLSVL.

This clone has a single count. The chain recombines TRBV6-1 with TRBJ1-2, with 7 nucleotides matching TRBD1. The germline CDR1 and CDR2 sequences are MNHNS and SASEGT. CDR3 size: 14 residues. V was pared by 6 bases and J by 4 bases, with 8 bases of the junction left unmatched. CDR3 in DNA: TGTGCCAGCAGCGAGGGGGCAAGGGTCTATGGCTACACCTTC. This codes for CASSEGARVYGYTF.